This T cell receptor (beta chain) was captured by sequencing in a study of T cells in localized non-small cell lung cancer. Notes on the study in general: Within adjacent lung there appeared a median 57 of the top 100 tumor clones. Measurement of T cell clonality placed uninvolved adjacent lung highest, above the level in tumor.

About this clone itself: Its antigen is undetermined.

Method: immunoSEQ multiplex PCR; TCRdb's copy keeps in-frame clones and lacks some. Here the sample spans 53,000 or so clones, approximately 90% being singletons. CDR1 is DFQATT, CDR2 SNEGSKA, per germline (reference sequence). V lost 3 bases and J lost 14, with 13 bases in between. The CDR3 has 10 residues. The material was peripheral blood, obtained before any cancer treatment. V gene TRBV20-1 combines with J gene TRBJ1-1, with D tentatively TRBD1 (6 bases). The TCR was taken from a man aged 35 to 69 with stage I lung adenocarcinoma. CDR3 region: CSASPGARFF. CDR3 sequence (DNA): TGCAGTGCTAGTCCAGGGGCGAGGTTCTTT.